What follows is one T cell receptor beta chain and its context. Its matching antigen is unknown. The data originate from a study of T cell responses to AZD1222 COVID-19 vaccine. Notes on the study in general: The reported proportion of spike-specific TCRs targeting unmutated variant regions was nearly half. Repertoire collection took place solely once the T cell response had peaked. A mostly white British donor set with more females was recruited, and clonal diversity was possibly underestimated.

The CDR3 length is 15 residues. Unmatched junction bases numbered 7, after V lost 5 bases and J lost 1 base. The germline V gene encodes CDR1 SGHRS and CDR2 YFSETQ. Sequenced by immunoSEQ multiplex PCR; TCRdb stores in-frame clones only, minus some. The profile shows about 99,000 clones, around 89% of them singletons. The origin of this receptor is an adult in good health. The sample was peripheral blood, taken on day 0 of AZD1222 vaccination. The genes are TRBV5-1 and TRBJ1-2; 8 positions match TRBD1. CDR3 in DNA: TGCGCCAGCAGATATGGGACAGGCGTTAACTATGGCTACACCTTC. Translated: CASRYGTGVNYGYTF.